This T cell receptor beta chain was identified during a study of early T cells in non-severe SARS-CoV-2 infection (dated by TCRdb to the early 2020s). Looking at the study overall: Bulk RNA from unsorted whole blood was used for TCR sequencing, so alpha and beta chains could not be paired.

This clonotype was observed many times. No cognate antigen has been identified for it. Qualities for individual bases were not recorded, and no much larger clone is one base off. Study-level results and caveats: Matching against VDJdb was skewed toward anti-spike CD8 responses, likely underestimated virus-specific expansions, and missed private and CD4 specificities.

This was a case-control study nested in a cohort of healthcare workers in London, UK, who had nasopharyngeal swab PCR tests and blood samples taken every week. Healthcare workers were recruited during the week of the UK lockdown, between 23 and 31 March 2020, and followed weekly for up to about 15 weeks. Reading from cysteine to phenylalanine, the CDR3 counts 12 amino acids. Kept here is only the CDR3 DNA, which spans 36 bases and is read in frame from base 1. CDR1 and CDR2 are read off the germline V gene as ENHRY and SYGVKD. V is shortened by 3 bases, J by 6 bases, and the region joining them spans 7 bases. The method behind the library was 5' RACE. The sample was run on a NextSeq 500. The TCR library protocol attached unique molecular identifiers to individual cDNA molecules to correct for sequencing error and PCR bias. Both TCR alpha and beta chains were sequenced, and tight co-correlation was observed between alpha and beta sequence abundances in each sample. In the paper's pipeline: V gene, J gene and CDR3 annotation of TCR sequences was performed with Decombinator V4. TCRs were defined as expanded if a significant change between any two time points was detected under a Poisson model with p below 0.0001. Abundances of TCRs were expressed as counts per million after normalisation to the total number of TCRs sequenced in each sample. MAIT TCRs were defined by TRAV1-2 paired with TRAJ12, TRAJ20 or TRAJ33, and iNKT TCRs by TRAV10 paired with TRAJ18. VDJdb, accessed 1 November 2021, was searched for CMV, EBV and SARS-CoV-2 annotated TCRs, with TCRs annotated for multiple antigens excluded. The public reads were reanalyzed by TCRdb: fastp trimming at Q25, MiXCR alignment, in-frame beta chains only. Rows are unified per CDR3 protein, each entry keeping the most common DNA and genes. It is TCRdb's table, rather than the study itself, that gives the V and J calls and clone size. Counted in this sample were tens of thousands of distinct CDR3 sequences; under 6% of them appeared once. The ten top clones hold 5.2% of the sample.

The sequencing sample was made of whole blood. The TCR originated in an adult who was a healthcare worker with PCR-confirmed SARS-CoV-2 infection or an uninfected control (not recorded which). The V and J segments used are TRBV10-3 and TRBJ2-3; no D gene can be assigned with confidence. The sequenced DNA is TGTGCCATCAGTGATATCGGCGATACGCAGTATTTT. Translated, this is CAISDIGDTQYF.